This T cell receptor (beta chain) derives from a study of cytomegalovirus exposure and HLA in healthy donors. The wider study: Genotyping of more than 300 donors showed that around 85% belonged to the Caucasian-associated ancestry cluster. Findings of the study overall: Later, an analysis showed that TCR beta chains associated with HLA were more clonally expanded than others that were equally common. Among the most significant clusters, several appeared linked to common viral pathogens in a later analysis.

Points on this clone: Its target is not known. The germline gene is not matched at one end of the junction; a read error may be the cause.

The PCR made use of 60 Vbeta and 13 Jbeta primers. The table came from immunoSEQ multiplex PCR; TCRdb's copy has only in-frame clones and leaves some out. The sample carries around 88,000 clones, under 80% recorded once. The clonotype was recovered from a male donor in good health and CMV-seronegative. Sequences were obtained from PBMCs.

The CDR3 nucleotides are TGTGCCAGCACCAGGGGGACCTCCTCCCACGAGCAGTACTTC. Translated: CASTRGTSSHEQYF. The chain has TRBV6-1 and TRBJ2-7; 7 bases match TRBD1. The CDR3 spans 14 residues. Germline V gene sequence: CDR1 MNHNS, CDR2 SASEGT.